This TCR beta chain was sequenced in a study of technical replicates of blood from a handful of donors. Profiled with immunoSEQ multiplex PCR; TCRdb holds only in-frame clones, not every one. Of about 70,000 clones listed, around 85% are singletons. Germline CDR1 reads MRHNA; CDR2 reads SNTAGT. The CDR3 has 16 residues. The V end lost 5 bases, the J end lost 0 bases, and 17 bases lay between the germline ends. The source of this sequence is a human donor in good health. Some clones in this sample may be carry-over from other donors' samples. The chain recombines TRBV6-4 with TRBJ2-7; a possible D gene is TRBD1 (5 bases). Sequencing was carried out using PBMCs. The CDR3 bases are TGTGCCAGCAGTTGGGATAATAGGGGAAACTCCTACGAGCAGTACTTC. It codes for CASSWDNRGNSYEQYF.